These T cell receptor beta chains were read from a single sample in a study of OX40 agonist ivuxolimab in advanced cancers. Assay: immunoSEQ multiplex PCR; the TCRdb copy retains only in-frame clones and omits some. The data show about 66,000 clones, about four fifths seen once. Source: CD4+ or CD8+ T cells sorted from blood, taken in a trial of the OX40 agonist ivuxolimab. The receptors derive from an adult with an advanced solid tumor such as melanoma, head and neck, liver or kidney cancer. The CDR3 runs from the conserved cysteine through the conserved F or W. D genes are given only for firm matches. Size values are once, few and many counts, or a class for expanded clones, and some rows have none.

clone size,J gene,V gene,D gene,CDR3 protein,CDR3 DNA
-,TRBJ2-1,TRBV9,TRBD1,CASSDRGLVEQFF,TGTGCCAGCAGCGACAGGGGGCTAGTTGAGCAGTTCTTC
-,TRBJ2-1,TRBV2,TRBD1,CASESPGTGGQSGRSYNEQFF,TGTGCCAGCGAGAGCCCCGGGACAGGGGGCCAGAGCGGACGATCCTACAATGAGCAGTTCTTC
-,TRBJ2-3,TRBV18,-,CASSPGQGRSADTQYF,TGTGCCAGCTCACCGGGGCAGGGGAGGAGCGCAGATACGCAGTATTTT
-,TRBJ1-2,TRBV19,TRBD1,CASSIVDRVHGYTF,TGTGCCAGTAGTATCGTCGACAGGGTACATGGCTACACCTTC
-,TRBJ1-3,TRBV10-3,TRBD1,CAISESRTGLRGNTIYF,TGTGCCATCAGTGAGTCTAGGACAGGGCTGCGGGGAAACACCATATATTTT
-,TRBJ1-2,TRBV12-2,-,CASRSSVQQVHYGYTF,TGTGCAAGTCGCTCCTCAGTACAGCAAGTTCACTATGGCTACACCTTC
few,TRBJ2-2,TRBV11-2,-,CASSLRRGTAGTGELFF,TGTGCCAGCAGCTTACGGAGAGGGACAGCGGGAACCGGGGAGCTGTTTTTT
-,TRBJ2-1,TRBV7-9,TRBD1,CASSPAGGAYNEQFF,TGTGCCAGCAGCCCTGCAGGGGGCGCCTACAATGAGCAGTTCTTC
-,TRBJ1-5,TRBV18,-,CASSPVREVGNQPQHF,TGTGCCAGCTCACCCGTCAGGGAAGTGGGCAATCAGCCCCAGCATTTT
-,TRBJ2-1,TRBV5-1,TRBD1,CASSLVGQGANEQFF,TGCGCCAGCAGCTTGGTGGGACAGGGTGCCAATGAGCAGTTCTTC
-,TRBJ2-3,TRBV4-1,TRBD2,CASSQERDYRDRGDTQYF,TGCGCCAGCAGCCAAGAAAGGGACTACCGCGATAGAGGAGATACGCAGTATTTT
-,TRBJ1-1,TRBV19,-,CASSTTGNTEAFF,TGTGCCAGTAGTACGACAGGGAACACTGAAGCTTTCTTT
few,TRBJ1-5,TRBV18,-,CASSPLQGLGQPQHF,TGTGCCAGCTCACCCTTACAGGGCCTGGGTCAGCCCCAGCATTTT
-,TRBJ2-1,TRBV7-9,-,CASSSVLFAAGYNEQFF,TGTGCCAGCAGCTCGGTCTTATTCGCCGCAGGATACAATGAGCAGTTCTTC
-,TRBJ2-5,TRBV5-1,-,CASSLSGRGETQYF,TGCGCCAGCAGCTTATCAGGGAGGGGGGAGACCCAGTACTTC
-,TRBJ2-5,TRBV7-9,-,CASSRDPDRETQYF,TGTGCCAGCTCCCGGGACCCCGATCGGGAGACCCAGTACTTC
-,TRBJ1-5,TRBV9,-,CASSPEASPYSNQPQHF,TGTGCCAGCAGCCCAGAGGCCTCGCCCTATAGCAATCAGCCCCAGCATTTT
-,TRBJ1-4,TRBV9,TRBD1,CASSRQGTNEKLFF,TGTGCCAGCAGCCGACAGGGAACTAATGAAAAACTGTTTTTT
-,TRBJ1-5,TRBV6-5,-,CASSAGVGNQPQHF,TGTGCCAGCAGCGCAGGGGTGGGCAATCAGCCCCAGCATTTT
-,TRBJ2-5,TRBV28,-,CASSLFGQETQYF,TGTGCCAGCAGTTTATTCGGGCAAGAGACCCAGTACTTC
-,TRBJ1-3,TRBV5-1,-,CASSPSGTKKGNTIYF,TGCGCCAGCAGCCCCTCCGGGACAAAAAAAGGAAACACCATATATTTT
-,TRBJ1-2,TRBV2,TRBD1,CATSTHRGRVYGYTF,TGTGCCACCTCAACCCACAGGGGGCGCGTCTATGGCTACACCTTC
few,TRBJ1-4,TRBV5-1,TRBD1,CASSKGQGHNEKLFF,TGCGCCAGCAGCAAGGGACAGGGACATAATGAAAAACTGTTTTTT
-,TRBJ2-3,TRBV7-6,-,CASSTQIDTQYF,TGTGCCAGCAGCACTCAGATAGATACGCAGTATTTT
-,TRBJ2-2,TRBV5-6,-,CASSLAWTSNTGELFF,TGTGCCAGCAGCTTGGCGTGGACTTCGAACACCGGGGAGCTGTTTTTT
-,TRBJ2-3,TRBV6-1,-,CASSDLGRGGSDTQYF,TGTGCCAGCAGTGACTTAGGTCGAGGAGGATCAGATACGCAGTATTTT
-,TRBJ2-5,TRBV5-1,-,CASSLAQGKETQYF,TGCGCCAGCAGCTTGGCTCAGGGGAAAGAGACCCAGTACTTC
-,TRBJ2-1,TRBV13,-,CASSLGQGYNEQFF,TGTGCCAGCAGCTTAGGACAGGGCTACAATGAGCAGTTCTTC
-,TRBJ1-1,TRBV6-6,TRBD1,CAGQGDVGTEAFF,TGTGCCGGGCAGGGGGATGTGGGCACTGAAGCTTTCTTT
-,TRBJ2-3,TRBV6-1,-,CASSERLDGAQYF,TGTGCCAGCAGTGAAAGACTCGACGGGGCGCAGTATTTT
-,TRBJ1-1,TRBV15,-,CATSRDHSWGIPEAFF,TGTGCCACCAGCAGAGATCATAGTTGGGGGATACCTGAAGCTTTCTTT
-,TRBJ2-1,TRBV7-3,-,CASSLTQGFEQFF,TGTGCCAGCAGCTTAACGCAGGGGTTTGAGCAGTTCTTC
-,TRBJ1-5,TRBV18,-,CASTSGGNQPQHF,TGTGCCAGCACATCAGGGGGCAATCAGCCCCAGCATTTT
few,TRBJ1-5,TRBV28,-,CASSRIQWSNQPQHF,TGTGCCAGCAGTAGGATACAGTGGAGCAATCAGCCCCAGCATTTT
-,TRBJ2-7,TRBV19,-,CASSIRLDSYEQYF,TGTGCCAGTAGTATTAGGCTGGACTCCTACGAGCAGTACTTC
-,TRBJ1-1,TRBV14,-,CASSLTVNTEAFF,TGTGCCAGCAGCCTAACGGTGAACACTGAAGCTTTCTTT
-,TRBJ1-1,TRBV9,-,CASSGGGNTEAFF,TGTGCCAGCAGCGGAGGGGGTAACACTGAAGCTTTCTTT
-,TRBJ2-2,TRBV2,-,CASSGASANTGELFF,TGTGCCAGCAGTGGGGCTTCCGCGAACACCGGGGAGCTGTTTTTT
-,TRBJ2-1,TRBV5-1,-,CASSLWGQANNEQFF,TGCGCCAGCAGCTTATGGGGACAAGCCAACAATGAGCAGTTCTTC